Following are 24 T cell receptor beta chains from one sample sequenced in a study of graft-versus-host responses after intestinal transplantation. Clones were sequenced by immunoSEQ multiplex PCR, and TCRdb holds only the in-frame ones, with some missing. The sample shows tens of thousands of clones, 84% of them seen only once. Antigen specificity for these receptors is unknown. This sample comprised unstimulated CD4+ T cells sorted from spleen or lymph node cells, obtained before transplant. Every receptor here comes from a human donor who was the organ donor for an intestinal transplant.

This chain joins TRBV16 and TRBJ1-6, with 8 bases aligning to TRBD1. Losses at the gene ends were 5 bases for V and 6 bases for J; bases not matched to a gene: 3. The CDR3 has 14 residues. Germline CDR1 KGHSY, CDR2 FQNENV. The CDR3 sequence is CASSGQGRNSPLHF. CDR3 nucleotide sequence: TGTGCCAGCAGCGGACAGGGACGTAATTCACCCCTCCACTTT. The full variable domain, in which reference TRBV16 and TRBJ1-6 provide the parts outside the CDR3, is GEEVAQTPKHLVRGEGQKAKLYCAPIKGHSYVFWYQQVLKNEFKFLISFQNENVFDETGMPKERFSAKCLPNSPCSLEIQATKLEDSAVYFCASSGQGRNSPLHFGNGTRLTVT.

V usage is TRBV27 and J usage is TRBJ1-5; a possible D gene is TRBD1 (6 bases). CDR3 size: 17 residues. The germline V gene encodes CDR1 MNHEY and CDR2 SMNVEV (reference sequence). Trimming took 5 bases from V and 4 from J, leaving 21 bases between them. The CDR3 bases are TGTGCCAGCAGTCGGGATGTGGGGACAAGGTTTAATCAGCCCCAGCATTTT. Translating it yields CASSRDVGTRFNQPQHF.

In its sample, this clone was seen once. The gene calls are TRBV27 and TRBJ1-2; TRBD1 matches 7 bases. Trimming at V came to 2 bases and at J to 2 bases, leaving 8 bases not matched to a gene. From germline, CDR1 is MNHEY and CDR2 SMNVEV (reference sequence). The CDR3 runs to 16 residues. The CDR3 loop is CASSLIAQQGNYGYTF. The CDR3 nucleotides are TGTGCCAGCAGTTTAATCGCGCAACAGGGGAACTATGGCTACACCTTC.

Of note for this clone: The sample has other DNA sequences that encode this CDR3 too. The chain joins TRBV29-1 to TRBJ2-7, with 12 nucleotides matching TRBD2. V shed 6 bases, J shed 12 bases, and the junction held 12 bases outside the gene matches. Germline values: CDR1 SQVTM, CDR2 ANQGSEA. The CDR3 covers 13 residues. This CDR3 is CSVAVGLAGLRYF. Here the CDR3 DNA reads TGCAGCGTCGCCGTCGGACTAGCGGGGCTAAGGTACTTC.

This clone was picked up one time. The rearrangement links TRBV2 to TRBJ2-1; D perhaps matches TRBD1 (6 bases). Germline lookup yields CDR1 SNHLY and CDR2 FYNNEI. This CDR3 contains 15 residues. Trimming took off 5 bases at V and 9 bases at J, with 20 bases between the two ends. CDR3 nucleotide sequence: TGTGCCAGCAGTCCTCCGGGACACGCCGTCGGTGAGCAGTTCTTC. It encodes CASSPPGHAVGEQFF.

The chain uses TRBV18 and TRBJ2-7; no reliable D call. CDR3 length: 13 residues. The V end was cut by 2 bases, the J end by 4 bases, with 9 bases between. The germline gives CDR1 KGHSH, CDR2 LQKENI. CDR3 amino acids: CASSPVSLYEQYF. DNA of the CDR3: TGTGCCAGCTCACCAGTCAGTTTGTACGAGCAGTACTTC.

The chain combines TRBV4-1 with TRBJ1-1; D is unresolved. Germline loops: CDR1 MGHRA, CDR2 YSYEKL. This CDR3 region has 15 residues. V lost 1 base and J 1 base, leaving 10 bases between the germline ends. CDR3 sequence (DNA): TGCGCCAGCAGCCAAGCGGTTGAGAGGAACACTGAAGCTTTCTTT. Its translation is CASSQAVERNTEAFF.

The CDR3 DNA reads as TGTGCCAGCAGCTTGAGGCCTCCCGGGACAGGGAAAGAAAAACTGTTTTTT. This codes for CASSLRPPGTGKEKLFF. This chain uses TRBV5-8 with TRBJ1-4; 9 bases map to TRBD1. Per germline, CDR1 SGHTS and CDR2 YDEGEE. J lost 8 bases, V lost 1 base, and 12 bases had no gene match. This CDR3 is 17 amino acids long.

The chain carries TRBV7-2 and TRBJ2-7; D possibly matches TRBD1 or TRBD2 (5 bases each). CDR3 length equals 15 residues. The V gene's germline CDR1 is SGHTA and CDR2 FQGNSA. Trimming cost V 0 bases and J 2 bases, with 11 bases left between them. In DNA, the CDR3 is TGTGCCAGCAGCTTAGCAAGTCAGGGAGCCTACGAGCAGTACTTC. Protein: CASSLASQGAYEQYF.

The chain is built from TRBV27 and TRBJ1-1; D might be TRBD1 (6 bases). The germline V and J ends were trimmed by 2 bases and 2 bases, with 12 bases remaining between them. The CDR3 is 15 residues long. CDR1 and CDR2 from the germline V gene are MNHEY and SMNVEV (reference sequence). The CDR3 DNA is TGTGCCAGCAGTTTAAAGCGGGGGGGCAACACTGAAGCTTTCTTT. As protein: CASSLKRGGNTEAFF.

This clone showed up just once. The rearrangement joins TRBV6-5 to TRBJ1-2; 9 bases match TRBD1. The CDR3 sequence is 13 residues long. Germline loops: CDR1 MNHEY, CDR2 SVGAGI. J gave up 7 bases and V 2 bases, and 2 bases lay outside the gene matches. The CDR3 DNA reads TGTGCCAGCAGTTACGGGACAGGGAGTGGCTACACCTTC. Translating gives CASSYGTGSGYTF.

This chain joins TRBV4-3 and TRBJ2-5; 8 bases are shared with TRBD2. The germline CDR1 and CDR2 sequences are LGHNA and YSLEER. CDR3 size: 16 residues. After removal of 1 base from V and 3 bases from J, the junction contained 7 bases not matched to a gene. CDR3 coding DNA: TGCGCCAGCAGCCAAGGATTGAGGCGGGGGGAAGAGACCCAGTACTTC. It specifies CASSQGLRRGEETQYF.

This clone is a singleton in its sample. This chain joins TRBV11-2 and TRBJ2-2; no firm D call. Trimming shortened V by 6 bases and J by 3 bases, and 11 bases separated the two germline ends. The CDR3 runs to 14 residues. Germline values: CDR1 SGHAT, CDR2 FQNNGV. CDR3 coding DNA: TGTGCCAGCAGTCACGTCCGGGACACCGGGGAGCTGTTTTTT. Amino acid sequence: CASSHVRDTGELFF. Based on the CDR3 plus reference TRBV11-2 and TRBJ2-2, the full variable domain is EAGVAQSPRYKIIEKRQSVAFWCNPISGHATLYWYQQILGQGPKLLIQFQNNGVVDDSQLPKDRFSAERLKGVDSTLKIQPAKLEDSAVYLCASSHVRDTGELFFGEGSRLTVL.

V and J are TRBV6-1 and TRBJ1-4; D unresolved. Germline V gives CDR1 MNHNS, CDR2 SASEGT. V lost 6 bases and J lost 4, with 9 bases in between. The CDR3 is 13 residues long. The CDR3 nucleotides are TGTGCCAGCAGCAGGACCCATAATGAAAAACTGTTTTTT. Encoded protein: CASSRTHNEKLFF.

The V and J genes are TRBV5-1 and TRBJ2-1, with 7 bases matching TRBD2. CDR3 length: 14 residues. Germline V gene data show CDR1 as SGHRS and CDR2 as YFSETQ. V was clipped by 7 bases and J by 8 bases; unmatched bases: 12. The CDR3 region is CASSLDGRLDEQFF. CDR3 sequence (DNA): TGCGCCAGCTCCCTGGACGGGAGGTTGGATGAGCAGTTCTTC. Full variable domain (rest looked up from reference TRBV5-1 and TRBJ2-1): KAGVTQTPRYLIKTRGQQVTLSCSPISGHRSVSWYQQTPGQGLQFLFEYFSETQRNKGNFPGRFSGRQFSNSRSEMNVSTLELGDSALYLCASSLDGRLDEQFFGPGTRLTVL.

The rearrangement joins TRBV15 to TRBJ1-4, with TRBD1 identical over 9 bases. The CDR3 has 16 amino acids. Germline values: CDR1 LNHNV, CDR2 YYDKDF (reference sequence). Trimming took 5 bases from V and 7 from J; bases not matched to a gene: 11. CDR3 amino acids: CATSGFLDRGGEKLFF. For the CDR3, the DNA is TGTGCCACCAGCGGATTTCTGGACAGGGGTGGTGAAAAACTGTTTTTT.

The rearrangement joins TRBV10-2 to TRBJ2-1; 9 bases map to TRBD2. Looked up from germline, CDR1 is WSHSY and CDR2 is SAAADI. V gave up 4 bases and J gave up 5 bases; unmatched junction bases: 3. CDR3 size: 14 residues. In nucleotides, the CDR3 is TGCGCCAGCAGTGGGACTAGCGACCACAATGAGCAGTTCTTC. Translated: CASSGTSDHNEQFF.

This chain joins TRBV4-1 and TRBJ1-1, with 8 bases matching TRBD1. Germline CDR1 is MGHRA and CDR2 is YSYEKL. Trimming cost V 5 bases and J 1 base; bases outside gene matches: 12. The length of the CDR3 is 17 residues. The CDR3, as DNA: TGCGCCAGCAGCGAACACCCCAGGGGGCCTAAGAACACTGAAGCTTTCTTT. Translated: CASSEHPRGPKNTEAFF.

The chain recombines TRBV7-2 with TRBJ2-1, with D unresolved. The CDR3 extends over 13 amino acids. Deletions cut 5 bases from V and 8 bases from J, with 13 bases between. Germline V gene sequence: CDR1 SGHTA, CDR2 FQGNSA. The CDR3 here is CASSRYSSYEQFF. The CDR3 DNA reads TGTGCCAGCAGCCGTTATTCTAGTTATGAGCAGTTCTTC. The full variable domain, completed using reference TRBV7-2 and TRBJ2-1, is GAGVSQSPSNKVTEKGKDVELRCDPISGHTALYWYRQSLGQGLEFLIYFQGNSAPDKSGLPSDRFSAERTGGSVSTLTIQRTQQEDSAVYLCASSRYSSYEQFFGPGTRLTVL.

This clone was detected only once. The chain uses TRBV10-2 and TRBJ2-7, with 8 positions matching TRBD1. Germline CDR1 is WSHSY and CDR2 is SAAADI. Trimming removed 2 bases from V and 4 bases from J; junction bases left unmatched: 7. The CDR3 sequence is 15 residues long. The CDR3 nucleotides read TGCGCCAGCAGTGAGCCTGACAGGGGACGGTACGAGCAGTACTTC. Translation: CASSEPDRGRYEQYF.

This rearrangement joins TRBV4-1 to TRBJ2-7; 7 nucleotides agree with TRBD1. This CDR3 is 16 amino acids long. Germline V gene data show CDR1 as MGHRA and CDR2 as YSYEKL. Trimming cost V 0 bases and J 2 bases; bases outside gene matches: 7. The CDR3 coding sequence is TGCGCCAGCAGCCAAGAGAGTACAGGGGCCCCCTACGAGCAGTACTTC. This codes for CASSQESTGAPYEQYF.

V and J are TRBV7-2 and TRBJ2-5, with 7 positions matching TRBD1. Per germline, CDR1 SGHTA and CDR2 FQGNSA. The CDR3 covers 17 residues. Trimming took 5 bases from V and 11 from J; bases not matched to a gene: 23. The CDR3 DNA reads TGTGCCAGCAGCGTCAGACAGGGAGCTACCCTTTTGGGGGAGCAGTACTTC. Translation: CASSVRQGATLLGEQYF.

Note on this clone: One end of the junction varies from germline; a read error may be responsible. In DNA, the CDR3 is TGTGCCAGCAGATCGGGTAAAAGGGCAGGGGGGCCCCGGGGCTACATCTTC. Amino acids: CASRSGKRAGGPRGYIF. J is TRBJ1-2 and V is TRBV27; 7 bases align to TRBD1. Germline V CDR1 and CDR2: MNHEY, SMNVEV (reference sequence). The CDR3 extends over 17 amino acids.

The rearrangement links TRBV5-1 to TRBJ2-4, with D unresolved. The V end was cut by 3 bases, the J end by 5 bases, with 27 bases between. Germline V gene sequence: CDR1 SGHRS, CDR2 YFSETQ. The CDR3 extends over 19 amino acids. The CDR3 here is CASSSSGSGPSINQNIQYF. CDR3 in DNA: TGCGCCAGCAGCTCTTCCGGGTCCGGGCCGTCAATTAATCAAAACATTCAGTACTTC.